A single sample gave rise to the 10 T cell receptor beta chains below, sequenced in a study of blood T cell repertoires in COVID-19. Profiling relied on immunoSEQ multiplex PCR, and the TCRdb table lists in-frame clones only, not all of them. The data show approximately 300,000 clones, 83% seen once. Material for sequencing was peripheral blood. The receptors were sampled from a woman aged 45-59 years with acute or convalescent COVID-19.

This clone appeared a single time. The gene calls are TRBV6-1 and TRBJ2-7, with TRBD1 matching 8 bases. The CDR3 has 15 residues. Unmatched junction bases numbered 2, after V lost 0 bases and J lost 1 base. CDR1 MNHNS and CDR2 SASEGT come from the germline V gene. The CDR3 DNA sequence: TGTGCCAGCAGTGAAGCGAGACAGGGGTCCTACGAGCAGTACGTC. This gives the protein CASSEARQGSYEQYV.

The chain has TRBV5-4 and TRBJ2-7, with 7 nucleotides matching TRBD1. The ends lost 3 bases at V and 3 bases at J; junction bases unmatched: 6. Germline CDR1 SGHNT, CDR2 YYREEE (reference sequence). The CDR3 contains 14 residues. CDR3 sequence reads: CASSYDRDFYEQYF. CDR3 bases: TGTGCCAGCAGCTACGACAGGGATTTCTACGAGCAGTACTTC.

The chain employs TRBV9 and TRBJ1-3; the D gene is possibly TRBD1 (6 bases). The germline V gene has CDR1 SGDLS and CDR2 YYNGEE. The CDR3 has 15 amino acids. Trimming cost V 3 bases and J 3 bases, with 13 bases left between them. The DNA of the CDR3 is TGTGCCAGCAGCGCCGCCACAGGGTTTGGAAACACCATATATTTT. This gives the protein CASSAATGFGNTIYF.

The CDR3, as DNA: TGTGCCAGTAGTCTCGCGGGGTCCCGCACTGAAGCTTTCTTT. Translating gives CASSLAGSRTEAFF. J is TRBJ1-1 and V is TRBV19; D unclear. The CDR3 spans 14 residues. Trimming removed 5 bases at V and 4 bases at J, with 14 bases between. The germline V gene encodes CDR1 LNHDA and CDR2 SQIVND (reference sequence). Full variable domain (outside the CDR3, taken from reference TRBV19 and TRBJ1-1): DGGITQSPKYLFRKEGQNVTLSCEQNLNHDAMYWYRQDPGQGLRLIYYSQIVNDFQKGDIAEGYSVSREKKESFPLTVTSAQKNPTAFYLCASSLAGSRTEAFFGQGTRLTVV.

CDR3 bases: TGTGCCAGCAGTGAAGTGGGGCTAAGCACTGAAGCTTTCTTT. Translation: CASSEVGLSTEAFF. This chain links TRBV6-1 with TRBJ1-1; TRBD1 is a possible D gene (5 bases). Deletions cut 1 base from V and 4 bases from J, with 10 bases between. This CDR3 spans 14 amino acids. CDR1 and CDR2 (germline): MNHNS, SASEGT.

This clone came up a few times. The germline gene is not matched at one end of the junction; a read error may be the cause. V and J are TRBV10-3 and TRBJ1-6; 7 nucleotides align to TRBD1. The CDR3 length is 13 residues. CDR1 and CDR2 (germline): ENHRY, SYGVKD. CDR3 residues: CAISESRDRPLHF. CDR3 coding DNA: TGTGCCATCAGCGAGTCGAGGGACAGACCCCTCCACTTT.

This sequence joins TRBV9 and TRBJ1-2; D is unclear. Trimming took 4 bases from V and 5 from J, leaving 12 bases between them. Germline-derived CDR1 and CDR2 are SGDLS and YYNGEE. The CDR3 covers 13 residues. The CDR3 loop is CASSPREPYGYTF. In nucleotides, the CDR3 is TGTGCCAGCAGCCCCCGGGAGCCATATGGCTACACCTTC.

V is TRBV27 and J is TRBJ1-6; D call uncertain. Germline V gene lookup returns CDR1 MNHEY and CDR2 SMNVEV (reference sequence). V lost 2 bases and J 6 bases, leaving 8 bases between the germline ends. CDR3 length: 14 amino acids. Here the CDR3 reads CASSLRGINSPLHF. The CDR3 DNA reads TGTGCCAGCAGTTTACGCGGTATTAATTCACCCCTCCACTTT.

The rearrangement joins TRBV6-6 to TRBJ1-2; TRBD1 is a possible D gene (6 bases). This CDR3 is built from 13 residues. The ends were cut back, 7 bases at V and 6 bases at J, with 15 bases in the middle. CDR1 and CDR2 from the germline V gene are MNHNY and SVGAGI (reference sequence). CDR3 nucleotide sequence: TGTGCCAGCACCTCGGGGGGGGCGAATGGCTACACCTTC. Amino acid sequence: CASTSGGANGYTF.

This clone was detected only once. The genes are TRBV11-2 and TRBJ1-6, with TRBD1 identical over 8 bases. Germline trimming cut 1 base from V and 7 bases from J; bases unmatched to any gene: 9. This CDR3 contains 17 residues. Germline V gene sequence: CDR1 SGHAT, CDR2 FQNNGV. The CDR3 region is CASSLVGQGSANSPLHF. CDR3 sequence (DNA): TGTGCCAGCAGCTTAGTAGGACAGGGTTCCGCAAATTCACCCCTCCACTTT.